The rows below give T cell receptor beta chains drawn from one sample of a study of shared clonotypes between healthy human individuals. Assay used: immunoSEQ multiplex PCR; TCRdb lists only in-frame clones, some missing. The data show about 770,000 clones, approximately 77% seen once. Sequenced material: memory CD4+ T cells sorted from blood. Receptors originate from a woman between 25 and 40 years old in good health. The CDR3 runs from the conserved cysteine through the conserved F or W. The D gene is left open where the match is weak. The size of a clone is reported for some rows only, either as once, few or many, or as a class for expanded clones.

d_call	v_call	clone_size	j_call	cdr3_aa	cdr3_nt
TRBD2	TRBV2	NA	TRBJ2-3	CASSPLAGVDTQYF	TGTGCCAGCAGCCCCCTAGCGGGAGTAGATACGCAGTATTTT
NA	TRBV5-1	NA	TRBJ2-7	CASSRDGSLYEQYF	TGCGCCAGCAGCCGGGACGGGAGTCTTTACGAGCAGTACTTC
NA	TRBV6-6	NA	TRBJ2-5	CASSYLAGQETQYF	TGTGCCAGCAGTTACTTGGCCGGGCAAGAGACCCAGTACTTC
NA	TRBV30	few	TRBJ2-3	CAWRGGVDTQYF	TGTGCCTGGAGAGGTGGGGTAGATACGCAGTATTTT
NA	TRBV11-2	NA	TRBJ1-2	CASRKFGRDYGYTF	TGTGCCAGCAGGAAATTTGGGAGAGACTATGGCTACACCTTC
NA	TRBV5-4	NA	TRBJ2-1	CASSPTPQGGDEQFF	TGTGCCAGCAGCCCGACTCCCCAGGGCGGGGATGAGCAGTTCTTC
TRBD2	TRBV2	few	TRBJ2-2	CASSEEFGGSNTGELFF	TGTGCCAGCAGTGAAGAGTTCGGGGGGTCTAACACCGGGGAGCTGTTTTTT
NA	TRBV29-1	NA	TRBJ2-2	CSVTGNANTGELFF	TGCAGCGTGACAGGAAACGCGAACACCGGGGAGCTGTTTTTT
NA	TRBV11-3	NA	TRBJ2-3	CASSFQSSEADTQYF	TGTGCCAGCAGCTTCCAATCTAGCGAAGCAGATACGCAGTATTTT
NA	TRBV27	NA	TRBJ2-1	CASGAGSYNEQFF	TGTGCCAGCGGAGCGGGCTCCTACAATGAGCAGTTCTTC
TRBD1	TRBV2	NA	TRBJ2-5	CASTGDRLQETQYF	TGTGCCAGCACGGGGGACAGGCTACAAGAGACCCAGTACTTC
NA	TRBV5-4	NA	TRBJ1-2	CASSLPVANYGYTF	TGTGCCAGCAGCTTGCCAGTAGCTAACTATGGCTACACCTTC
NA	TRBV7-9	NA	TRBJ1-1	CASSLFTGNTEAFF	TGTGCCAGCAGCTTATTCACAGGGAACACTGAAGCTTTCTTT
TRBD1	TRBV5-4	NA	TRBJ1-4	CASSLAGTGHGEKLFF	TGTGCCAGCAGCTTGGCTGGGACAGGGCACGGCGAAAAACTGTTTTTT
TRBD2	TRBV7-3	few	TRBJ2-2	CASSLVGTSGNTGELFF	TGTGCCAGCAGCTTAGTAGGGACTAGCGGTAACACCGGGGAGCTGTTTTTT
NA	TRBV15	NA	TRBJ2-7	CATSRDASASYEQYF	TGTGCCACCAGCAGAGATGCTAGCGCCTCCTACGAGCAGTACTTC
TRBD2	TRBV5-6	NA	TRBJ2-1	CASSPQPGLAANEQFF	TGTGCCAGCAGCCCACAGCCGGGACTAGCGGCCAATGAGCAGTTCTTC
NA	TRBV10-2	NA	TRBJ1-1	CASSVPSGAEAFF	TGCGCCAGCAGTGTGCCTTCAGGGGCTGAAGCTTTCTTT
TRBD1	TRBV2	once	TRBJ1-1	CASGNRGHTEAFF	TGTGCCAGTGGGAACAGGGGGCACACTGAAGCTTTCTTT
NA	TRBV7-2	NA	TRBJ2-3	CASSLLSSPPDF	TGTGCCAGCAGCTTATTATCCTCCCCCCCGGATTTT
TRBD1	TRBV13	NA	TRBJ2-2	CASSLGTGRAGELFF	TGTGCCAGCAGCTTAGGGACAGGGCGGGCCGGGGAGCTGTTTTTT
TRBD1	TRBV19	NA	TRBJ1-5	CASTWDSFNQPQHF	TGTGCCAGTACGTGGGACAGTTTTAATCAGCCCCAGCATTTT
TRBD1	TRBV6-5	NA	TRBJ1-2	CASKGGQGRGYTF	TGTGCCAGTAAAGGGGGACAGGGACGTGGCTACACCTTC
NA	TRBV14	NA	TRBJ1-2	CASSQGGPRGGYGYTF	TGTGCCAGCAGCCAAGGAGGGCCAAGGGGCGGATATGGCTACACCTTC
NA	TRBV27	NA	TRBJ1-5	CASKKGVYSNQPQHF	TGTGCCAGCAAGAAGGGAGTATATAGCAATCAGCCCCAGCATTTT
NA	TRBV5-8	NA	TRBJ2-1	CASSRRQATGHYNEQFF	TGTGCCAGCAGCCGTAGACAGGCTACGGGGCATTACAATGAGCAGTTCTTC
NA	TRBV28	few	TRBJ1-6	CASSLITDSPLHF	TGTGCCAGCAGTTTAATCACCGATTCACCCCTCCACTTT
TRBD2	TRBV19	few	TRBJ2-1	CASSIDLASGGYNEQFF	TGTGCCAGTAGTATAGATCTGGCTAGCGGAGGGTACAATGAGCAGTTCTTC
TRBD1	TRBV5-1	NA	TRBJ2-2	CASSPTGDTGELFF	TGCGCCAGCAGCCCCACAGGGGACACCGGGGAGCTGTTTTTT
TRBD1	TRBV28	few	TRBJ1-2	CASIARDRGGLGYTF	TGTGCCAGCATCGCCCGGGACAGGGGAGGACTCGGCTACACCTTC
TRBD2	TRBV5-1	NA	TRBJ2-5	CASRSGTLGETQYF	TGCGCCAGCCGAAGCGGGACGTTGGGGGAGACCCAGTACTTC
TRBD1	TRBV28	NA	TRBJ2-7	CASRGQGLSEQYF	TGTGCCAGCAGGGGACAGGGATTAAGCGAGCAGTACTTC
NA	TRBV5-1	NA	TRBJ1-3	CASSSGTGGNTIYF	TGCGCCAGCAGCTCGGGGACGGGAGGAAACACCATATATTTT
TRBD1	TRBV11-2	once	TRBJ2-3	CASSSDRASDTQYF	TGTGCCAGCAGCTCGGACAGGGCGTCTGATACGCAGTATTTT
NA	TRBV30	NA	TRBJ1-1	CAQKLGALPEAFF	TGTGCCCAAAAGCTGGGGGCTTTACCTGAAGCTTTCTTT
NA	TRBV5-1	once	TRBJ2-2	CASSTRAGWTGELFF	TGCGCCAGCAGCACGAGGGCAGGTTGGACCGGGGAGCTGTTTTTT
TRBD1	TRBV18	NA	TRBJ1-2	CASSPDRGPGGYTF	TGTGCCAGCTCACCGGACAGGGGCCCGGGTGGCTACACCTTC
NA	TRBV7-9	NA	TRBJ1-2	CASSLSPGTYGYTF	TGTGCCAGCAGCTTATCCCCAGGGACATATGGCTACACCTTC
NA	TRBV7-2	NA	TRBJ1-1	CASSLLRQSPEAFF	TGTGCCAGCAGCTTACTTCGTCAATCCCCTGAAGCTTTCTTT
NA	TRBV27	NA	TRBJ2-3	CASSLTRTDTQYF	TGTGCCAGCAGTCTCACTAGAACAGATACGCAGTATTTT
TRBD1	TRBV19	NA	TRBJ1-1	CASLEEGAYTEAFF	TGTGCCAGTCTCGAGGAGGGGGCATACACTGAAGCTTTCTTT
NA	TRBV6-6	few	TRBJ1-4	CASSYEEPPNEKLFF	TGTGCCAGCAGTTATGAGGAGCCTCCTAATGAAAAACTGTTTTTT
TRBD2	TRBV27	NA	TRBJ2-2	CASCSNSGRLTGELFF	TGTGCCAGCTGTTCGAATAGCGGGAGACTAACCGGGGAGCTGTTTTTT
NA	TRBV5-1	NA	TRBJ2-7	CASSFTDSSYEQYF	TGCGCCAGCAGCTTTACCGACAGCTCCTACGAGCAGTACTTC
TRBD2	TRBV5-1	once	TRBJ2-2	CASSRTTSGRAGELFF	TGCGCCAGCAGCCGTACGACTAGCGGGAGGGCCGGGGAGCTGTTTTTT